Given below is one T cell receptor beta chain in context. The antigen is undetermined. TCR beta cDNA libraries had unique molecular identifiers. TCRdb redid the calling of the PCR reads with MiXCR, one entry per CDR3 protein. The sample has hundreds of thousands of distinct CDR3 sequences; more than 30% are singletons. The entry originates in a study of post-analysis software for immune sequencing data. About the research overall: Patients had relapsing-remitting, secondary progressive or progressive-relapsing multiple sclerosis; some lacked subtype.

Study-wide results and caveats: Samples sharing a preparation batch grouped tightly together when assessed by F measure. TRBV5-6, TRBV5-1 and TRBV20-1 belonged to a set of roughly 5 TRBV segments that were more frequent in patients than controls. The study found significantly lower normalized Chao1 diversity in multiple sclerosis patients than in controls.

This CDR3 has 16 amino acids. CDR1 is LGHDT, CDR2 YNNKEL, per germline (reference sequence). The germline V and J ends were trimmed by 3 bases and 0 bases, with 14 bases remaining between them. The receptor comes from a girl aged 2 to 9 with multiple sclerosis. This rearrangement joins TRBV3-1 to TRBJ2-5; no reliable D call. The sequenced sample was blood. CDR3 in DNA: TGTGCCAGCAGCCACTTCACTTTCGGCAACCAAGAGACCCAGTACTTC. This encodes CASSHFTFGNQETQYF.